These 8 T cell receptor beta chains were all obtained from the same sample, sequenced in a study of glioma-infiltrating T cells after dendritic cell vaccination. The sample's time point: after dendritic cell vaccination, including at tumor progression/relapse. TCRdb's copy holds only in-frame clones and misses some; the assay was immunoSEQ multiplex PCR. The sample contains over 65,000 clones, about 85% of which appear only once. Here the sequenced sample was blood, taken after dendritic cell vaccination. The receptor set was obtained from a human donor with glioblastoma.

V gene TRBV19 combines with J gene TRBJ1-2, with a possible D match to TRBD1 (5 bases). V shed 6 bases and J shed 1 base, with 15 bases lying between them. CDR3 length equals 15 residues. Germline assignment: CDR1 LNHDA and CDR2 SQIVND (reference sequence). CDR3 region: CASSNDRTNNYGYTF. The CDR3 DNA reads TGTGCCAGTAGCAATGACAGAACGAATAACTATGGCTACACCTTC.

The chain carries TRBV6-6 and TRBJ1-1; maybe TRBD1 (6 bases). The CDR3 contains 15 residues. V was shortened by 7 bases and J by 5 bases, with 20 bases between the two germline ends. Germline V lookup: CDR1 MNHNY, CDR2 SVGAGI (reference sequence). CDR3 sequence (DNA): TGTGCCAGCAAAAGTAACAGAGGGGGATTTACTGAAGCTTTCTTT. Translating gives CASKSNRGGFTEAFF.

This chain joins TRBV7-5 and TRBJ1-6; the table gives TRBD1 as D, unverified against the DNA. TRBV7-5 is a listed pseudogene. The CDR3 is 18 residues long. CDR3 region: CVRSHRQDLNLGNSPLHF. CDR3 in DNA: TGTGTCAGAAGCCATCGACAGGACTTAAATCTAGGTAATTCACCCCTCCACTTT.

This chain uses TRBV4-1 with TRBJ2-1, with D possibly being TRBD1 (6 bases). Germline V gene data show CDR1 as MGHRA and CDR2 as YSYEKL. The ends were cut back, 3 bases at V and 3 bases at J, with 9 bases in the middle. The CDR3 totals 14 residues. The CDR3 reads CASSQGALYNEQFF. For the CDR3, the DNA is TGCGCCAGCAGCCAGGGGGCGCTCTACAATGAGCAGTTCTTC.

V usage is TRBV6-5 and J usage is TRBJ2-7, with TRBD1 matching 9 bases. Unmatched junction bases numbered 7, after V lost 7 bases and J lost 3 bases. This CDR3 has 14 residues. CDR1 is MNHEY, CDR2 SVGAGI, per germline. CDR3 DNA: TGTGCCAGCACCACCATGACAGGGGGCTACGAGCAGTACTTC. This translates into CASTTMTGGYEQYF.

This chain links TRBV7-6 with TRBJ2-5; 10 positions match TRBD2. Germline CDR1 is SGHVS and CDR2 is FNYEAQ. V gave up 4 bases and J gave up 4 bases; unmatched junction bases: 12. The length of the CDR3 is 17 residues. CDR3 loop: CASSSVLLAGERETQYF. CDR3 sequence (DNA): TGTGCCAGCAGCTCAGTTTTGCTAGCGGGAGAACGAGAGACCCAGTACTTC. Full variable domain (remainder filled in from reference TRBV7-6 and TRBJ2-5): GAGVSQSPRYKVTKRGQDVALRCDPISGHVSLYWYRQALGQGPEFLTYFNYEAQQDKSGLPNDRFSAERPEGSISTLTIQRTEQRDSAMYRCASSSVLLAGERETQYFGPGTRLLVL.

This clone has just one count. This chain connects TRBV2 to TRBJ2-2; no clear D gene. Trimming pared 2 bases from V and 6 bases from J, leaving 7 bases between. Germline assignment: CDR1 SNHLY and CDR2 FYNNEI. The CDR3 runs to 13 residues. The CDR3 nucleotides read TGTGCCAGCAGTGAAATCCGGGCCGGGGAGCTGTTTTTT. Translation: CASSEIRAGELFF.

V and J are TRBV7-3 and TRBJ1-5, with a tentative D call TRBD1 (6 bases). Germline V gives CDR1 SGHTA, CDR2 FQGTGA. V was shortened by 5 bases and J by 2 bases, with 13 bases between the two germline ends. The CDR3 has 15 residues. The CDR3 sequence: CASSRQVLGNQPQHF. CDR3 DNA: TGTGCCAGCAGCAGACAGGTCTTGGGCAATCAGCCCCAGCATTTT.